The clone carrying this TCR beta chain was counted at least ten times. This CDR3 has 13 residues. CDR1 LGHNA and CDR2 YSLEER come from the germline V gene. V lost 0 bases to trimming and J lost 4 bases, with 4 bases between them. TCRdb re-analysed the RT-PCR reads in MiXCR, keeping a single row per CDR3 protein. The table records about a million distinct CDR3 sequences, about 20% of them present only once. This sample is drawn from a study of patients and donors after allogeneic stem cell transplantation. The source of this sequence is a human donor who was either an allogeneic HSCT recipient or a stem cell or donor lymphocyte infusion donor (not recorded which). It is not recorded whose cells these are; they may come from a transplant donor. Sequenced material: blood, either unsorted or a sorted T cell fraction (not recorded which). V gene TRBV4-3 combines with J gene TRBJ2-1; unclear D gene. The CDR3 here is CASSQDSYNEQFF. The CDR3 DNA follows: TGCGCCAGCAGCCAAGATAGTTACAATGAGCAGTTCTTC.